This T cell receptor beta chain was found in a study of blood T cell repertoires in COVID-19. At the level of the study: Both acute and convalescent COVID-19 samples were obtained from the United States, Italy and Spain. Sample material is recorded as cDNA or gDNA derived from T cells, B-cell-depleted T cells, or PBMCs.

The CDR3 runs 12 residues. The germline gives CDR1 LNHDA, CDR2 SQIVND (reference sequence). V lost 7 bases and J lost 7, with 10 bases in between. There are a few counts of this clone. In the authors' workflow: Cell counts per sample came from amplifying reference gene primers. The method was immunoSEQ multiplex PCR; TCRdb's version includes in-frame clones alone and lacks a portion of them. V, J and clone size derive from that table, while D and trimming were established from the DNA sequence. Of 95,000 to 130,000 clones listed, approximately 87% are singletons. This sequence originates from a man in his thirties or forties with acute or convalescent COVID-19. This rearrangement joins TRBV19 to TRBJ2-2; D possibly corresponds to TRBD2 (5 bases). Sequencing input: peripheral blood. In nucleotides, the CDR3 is TGTGCCAGTAAGGAAGCGGTCGGGGAGCTGTTTTTT. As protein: CASKEAVGELFF. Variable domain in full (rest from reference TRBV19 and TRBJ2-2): DGGITQSPKYLFRKEGQNVTLSCEQNLNHDAMYWYRQDPGQGLRLIYYSQIVNDFQKGDIAEGYSVSREKKESFPLTVTSAQKNPTAFYLCASKEAVGELFFGEGSRLTVL.